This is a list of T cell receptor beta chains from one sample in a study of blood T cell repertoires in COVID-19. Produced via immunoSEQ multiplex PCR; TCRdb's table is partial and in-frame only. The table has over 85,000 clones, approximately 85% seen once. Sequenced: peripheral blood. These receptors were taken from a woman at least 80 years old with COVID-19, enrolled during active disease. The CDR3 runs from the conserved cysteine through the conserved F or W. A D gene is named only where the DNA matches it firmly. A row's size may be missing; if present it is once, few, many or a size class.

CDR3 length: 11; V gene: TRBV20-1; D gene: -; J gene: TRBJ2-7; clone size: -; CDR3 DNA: TGCAGTGCTAGGCGAACCTACGAGCAGTACTTC; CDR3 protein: CSARRTYEQYF
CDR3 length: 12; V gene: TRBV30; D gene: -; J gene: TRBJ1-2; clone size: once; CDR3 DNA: TGTGCCTGGAGTGTACGGGGCTATGGCTACACCTTC; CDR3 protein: CAWSVRGYGYTF
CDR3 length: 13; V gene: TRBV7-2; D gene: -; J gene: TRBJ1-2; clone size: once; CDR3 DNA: TGTGCCAGCAGCTTAGGGCAGAACTATGGCTACACCTTC; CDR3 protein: CASSLGQNYGYTF
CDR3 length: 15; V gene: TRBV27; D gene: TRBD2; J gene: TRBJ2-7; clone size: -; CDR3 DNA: TGTGCCAGCAGTTCACCCGGGACTAGTCGCTACGAGCAGTACTTC; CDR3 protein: CASSSPGTSRYEQYF
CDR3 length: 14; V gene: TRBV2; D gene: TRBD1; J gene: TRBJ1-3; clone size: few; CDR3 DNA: TGTGCCAGCAGGGGACAGGGGGGAGGAAACACCATATATTTT; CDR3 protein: CASRGQGGGNTIYF
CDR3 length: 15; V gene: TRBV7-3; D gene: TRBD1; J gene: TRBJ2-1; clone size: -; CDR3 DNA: TGTGCCAGCAGCTCACCCGGGGACAGGGCGGATGAGCAGTTCTTC; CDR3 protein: CASSSPGDRADEQFF
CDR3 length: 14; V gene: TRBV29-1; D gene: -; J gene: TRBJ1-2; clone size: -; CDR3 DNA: TGCAGCGTTCCCCTTGACGGGGTTGCCTATGGCTACACCTTC; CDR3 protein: CSVPLDGVAYGYTF
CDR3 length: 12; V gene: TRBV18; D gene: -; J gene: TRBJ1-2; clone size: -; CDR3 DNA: TGTGCCAGCTCGTCGACCGGGGATGGCTACACCTTC; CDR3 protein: CASSSTGDGYTF
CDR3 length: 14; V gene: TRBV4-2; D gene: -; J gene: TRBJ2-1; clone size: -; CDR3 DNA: TGTGCCAGCAGCCAAGTTCAGGGTGGGAATGAGCAGTTCTTC; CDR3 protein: CASSQVQGGNEQFF
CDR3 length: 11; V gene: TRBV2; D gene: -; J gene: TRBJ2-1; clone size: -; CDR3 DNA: TGTGCCAGCAGTTTCGGTGAGACTCAGTTCTTC; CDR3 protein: CASSFGETQFF
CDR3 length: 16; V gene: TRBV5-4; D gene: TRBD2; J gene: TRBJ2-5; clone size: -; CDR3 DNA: TGTGCCAGCAGCTCTGGACTAGCGGGATTCCAAGAGACCCAGTACTTC; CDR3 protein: CASSSGLAGFQETQYF
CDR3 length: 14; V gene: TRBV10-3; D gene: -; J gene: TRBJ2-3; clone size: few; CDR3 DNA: TGTGCCATCAGTGAGTCACACAACACAGATACGCAGTATTTT; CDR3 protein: CAISESHNTDTQYF
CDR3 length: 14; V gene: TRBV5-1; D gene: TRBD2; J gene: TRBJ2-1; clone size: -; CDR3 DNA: TGCGCCAGCAGCCGGACGGCTAGCGGGACCGAGCAGTTCTTC; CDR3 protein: CASSRTASGTEQFF